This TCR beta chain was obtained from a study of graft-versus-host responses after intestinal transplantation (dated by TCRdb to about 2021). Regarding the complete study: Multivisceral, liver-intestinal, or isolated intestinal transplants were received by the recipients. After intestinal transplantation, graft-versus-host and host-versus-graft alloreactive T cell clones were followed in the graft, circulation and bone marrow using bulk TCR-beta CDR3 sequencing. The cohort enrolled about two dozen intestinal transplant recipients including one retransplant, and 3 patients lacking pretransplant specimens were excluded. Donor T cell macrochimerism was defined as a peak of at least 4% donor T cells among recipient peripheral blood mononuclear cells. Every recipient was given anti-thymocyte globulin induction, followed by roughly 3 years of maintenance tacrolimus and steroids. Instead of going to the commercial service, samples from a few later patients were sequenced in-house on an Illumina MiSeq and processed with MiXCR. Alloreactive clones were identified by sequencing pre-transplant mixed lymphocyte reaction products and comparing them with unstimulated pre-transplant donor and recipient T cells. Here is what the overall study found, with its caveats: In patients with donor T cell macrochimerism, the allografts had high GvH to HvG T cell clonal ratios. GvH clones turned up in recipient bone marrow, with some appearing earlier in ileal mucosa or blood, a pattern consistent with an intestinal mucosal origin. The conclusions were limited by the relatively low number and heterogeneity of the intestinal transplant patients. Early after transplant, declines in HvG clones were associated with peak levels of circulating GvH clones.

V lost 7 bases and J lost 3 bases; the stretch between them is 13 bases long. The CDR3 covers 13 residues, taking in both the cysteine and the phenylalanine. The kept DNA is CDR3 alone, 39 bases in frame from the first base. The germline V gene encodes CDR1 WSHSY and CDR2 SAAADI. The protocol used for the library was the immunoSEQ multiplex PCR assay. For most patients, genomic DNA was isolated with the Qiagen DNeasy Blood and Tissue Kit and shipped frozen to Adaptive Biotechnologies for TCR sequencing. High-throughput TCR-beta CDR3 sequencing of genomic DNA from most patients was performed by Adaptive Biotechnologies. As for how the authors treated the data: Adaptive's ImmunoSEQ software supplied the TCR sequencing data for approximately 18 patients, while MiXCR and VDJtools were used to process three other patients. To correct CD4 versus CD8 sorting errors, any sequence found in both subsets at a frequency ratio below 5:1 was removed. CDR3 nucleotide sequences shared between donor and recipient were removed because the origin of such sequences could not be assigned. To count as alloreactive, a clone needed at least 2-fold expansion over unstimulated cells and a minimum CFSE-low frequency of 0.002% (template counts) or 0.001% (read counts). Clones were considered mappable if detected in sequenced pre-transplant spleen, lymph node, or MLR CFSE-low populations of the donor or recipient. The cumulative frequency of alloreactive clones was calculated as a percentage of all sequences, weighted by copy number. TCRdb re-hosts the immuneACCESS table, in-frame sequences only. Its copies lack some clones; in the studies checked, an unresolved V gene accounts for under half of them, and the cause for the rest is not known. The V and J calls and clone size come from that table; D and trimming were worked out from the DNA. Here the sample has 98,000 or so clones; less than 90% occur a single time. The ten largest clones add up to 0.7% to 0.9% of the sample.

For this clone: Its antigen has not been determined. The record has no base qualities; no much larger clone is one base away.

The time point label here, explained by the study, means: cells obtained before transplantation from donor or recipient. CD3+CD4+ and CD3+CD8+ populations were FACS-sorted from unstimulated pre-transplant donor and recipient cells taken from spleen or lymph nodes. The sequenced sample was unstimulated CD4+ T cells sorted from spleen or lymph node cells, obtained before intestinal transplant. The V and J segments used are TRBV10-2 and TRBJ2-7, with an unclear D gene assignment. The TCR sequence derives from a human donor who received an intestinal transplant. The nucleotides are TGCGCCAGCACCAACCGGGCCGACTACGAGCAGTACTTC. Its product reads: CASTNRADYEQYF.